Shown below are 13 T cell receptor beta chains from a single sample sequenced in a study of T cells expressing NK-cell markers. TCRdb reanalyzed the 5' RACE reads, giving one entry per CDR3 protein sequence and no DNA. Here the sample table reports about 460,000 distinct CDR3 sequences. The source material was blood T cells: a sorted CD56 or NKG2C T cell subset, CD4+ or CD8+ T cells, or bulk PBMC T cells (not recorded which). All receptors derive from a woman aged 50 to 65 in good health.

The chain links TRBV7-3 to TRBJ2-2; checking the TCRdb D call of TRBD1 is not possible without DNA. The germline gives CDR1 SGHTA, CDR2 FQGTGA. This CDR3 spans 15 amino acids. This chain's CDR3 is CASSPTGGRTGELFF.

The V and J genes are TRBV7-9 and TRBJ2-1; no DNA is available, so the TRBD1 call from TCRdb remains unchecked. The germline V gene has CDR1 SEHNR and CDR2 FQNEAQ (reference sequence). This CDR3 has 17 amino acids. CDR3 amino acids: CASSPGSRTGSYNEQFF. The entire variable domain, with the rest obtained from reference TRBV7-9 and TRBJ2-1, is as follows: DTGVSQNPRHKITKRGQNVTFRCDPISEHNRLYWYRQTLGQGPEFLTYFQNEAQLEKSRLLSDRFSAERPKGSFSTLEIQRTEQGDSAMYLCASSPGSRTGSYNEQFFGPGTRLTVL.

V is TRBV21-1 and J is TRBJ2-1. TRBV21-1 corresponds to a pseudogene. This CDR3 region has 13 residues. The CDR3: CASSKSKEYGQFF.

This chain joins TRBV11-2 and TRBJ2-7; TCRdb picks TRBD2, but there is no DNA to check that call. Per the germline V gene, CDR1 is SGHAT and CDR2 is FQNNGV. CDR3 length: 19 residues. The CDR3 spells CASSLGTGTSGVHSYEQYF.

The V gene is TRBV11-2, the J gene TRBJ2-1; TCRdb returns TRBD2, unconfirmable since there is no DNA. Germline CDR1 reads SGHAT; CDR2 reads FQNNGV. The CDR3 length is 14 residues. This chain's CDR3 is CASSSGPTYNEQFF.

The J gene is TRBJ2-2, the V gene TRBV5-1; TCRdb's D call, TRBD1, is unchecked because there is no DNA. The CDR3 runs to 16 residues. Germline-derived CDR1 and CDR2 are SGHRS and YFSETQ. CDR3 sequence: CASSLEGQRLTGELFF.

The V and J genes are TRBV4-2 and TRBJ2-7. There are 15 residues in the CDR3. CDR1 is LGHNA and CDR2 is YNFKEQ in the germline V gene. CDR3 residues: CASSQERRMSYEQYF.

This chain uses TRBV19 with TRBJ1-2; the D gene TCRdb calls, TRBD1, cannot be checked with no DNA. The CDR3 totals 12 residues. Looked up from germline, CDR1 is LNHDA and CDR2 is SQIVND (reference sequence). This CDR3 is CASSRQGNGYTF.

This rearrangement joins TRBV7-8 to TRBJ1-4; TCRdb proposes TRBD1, but this gene call is untestable without DNA. The germline V gene encodes CDR1 SGHVS and CDR2 FQNEAQ. The CDR3 has 14 residues. CDR3 sequence: CASSLVQAGEKLFF.

V usage is TRBV5-4 and J usage is TRBJ2-5; TCRdb designates TRBD2, a call that cannot be tested without DNA. The CDR3 has 17 amino acids. The germline V gene has CDR1 SGHNT and CDR2 YYREEE (reference sequence). The CDR3: CASSLAGLAGALETQYF. Full variable domain (rest looked up from reference TRBV5-4 and TRBJ2-5): ETGVTQSPTHLIKTRGQQVTLRCSSQSGHNTVSWYQQALGQGPQFIFQYYREEENGRGNFPPRFSGLQFPNYSSELNVNALELDDSALYLCASSLAGLAGALETQYFGPGTRLLVL.

The rearrangement joins TRBV12-3 or TRBV12-4 to TRBJ2-5; TCRdb calls TRBD1, which cannot be checked without DNA. The CDR3 is made up of 13 amino acids. The CDR3 sequence: CASSLGGEETQYF.

The J gene is TRBJ2-3, the V gene TRBV5-1; the D call from TCRdb, TRBD1, cannot be confirmed without DNA. The CDR3 runs to 14 residues. Per the germline V gene, CDR1 is SGHRS and CDR2 is YFSETQ. CDR3 loop: CASSFIIPPDTQYF.

This chain uses TRBV12-3 or TRBV12-4 with TRBJ1-2; TCRdb proposes TRBD1, but this gene call is untestable without DNA. The CDR3 length is 14 residues. The CDR3 here is CASSTGQTGNGYTF.